The entry that follows covers one T cell receptor (beta chain) sequence. Antigen: not known. The data derive from a study of cytomegalovirus exposure and HLA in healthy donors. Primers for the PCR totalled 60 Vbeta and 13 Jbeta. TCRdb keeps only in-frame clones here, not all; method: immunoSEQ multiplex PCR. The data show 150,000 to 200,000 clones, roughly 80% seen once. CDR3 length: 15 residues. Germline values: CDR1 LNHDA, CDR2 SQIVND (reference sequence). The V gene lost 3 bases and the J gene lost 14 bases, with 20 bases spanning the gap. Whole-study results and caveats: High sensitivity and specificity were reportedly achieved when the classifier diagnosed cytomegalovirus status.

The sequencing sample was made of PBMCs. The chain has TRBV19 and TRBJ1-6; D ambiguous. This TCR came from a man aged 45-60 years in good health and CMV-seronegative. CDR3 region: CASSMIDGGIVTLHF. CDR3 coding DNA: TGTGCCAGTAGTATGATTGACGGAGGAATTGTAACCCTCCACTTT.